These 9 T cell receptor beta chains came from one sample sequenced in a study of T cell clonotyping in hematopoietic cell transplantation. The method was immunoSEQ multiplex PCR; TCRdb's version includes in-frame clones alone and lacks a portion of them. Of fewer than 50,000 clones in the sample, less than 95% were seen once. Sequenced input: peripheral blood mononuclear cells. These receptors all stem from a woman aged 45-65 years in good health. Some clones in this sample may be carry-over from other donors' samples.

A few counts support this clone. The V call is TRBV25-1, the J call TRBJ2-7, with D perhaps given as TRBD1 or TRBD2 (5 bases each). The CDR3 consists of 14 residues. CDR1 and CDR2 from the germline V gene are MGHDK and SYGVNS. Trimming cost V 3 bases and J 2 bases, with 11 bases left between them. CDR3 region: CASSDPRGPYEQYF. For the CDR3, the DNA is TGTGCCAGCAGTGATCCGAGGGGCCCCTACGAGCAGTACTTC.

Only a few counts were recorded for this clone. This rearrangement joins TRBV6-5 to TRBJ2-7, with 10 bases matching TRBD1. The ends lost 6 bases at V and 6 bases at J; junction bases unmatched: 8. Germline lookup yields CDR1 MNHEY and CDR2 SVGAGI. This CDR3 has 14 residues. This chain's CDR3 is CASSKDRGKGEQYF. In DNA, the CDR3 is TGTGCCAGCAGCAAGGACAGGGGGAAAGGCGAGCAGTACTTC.

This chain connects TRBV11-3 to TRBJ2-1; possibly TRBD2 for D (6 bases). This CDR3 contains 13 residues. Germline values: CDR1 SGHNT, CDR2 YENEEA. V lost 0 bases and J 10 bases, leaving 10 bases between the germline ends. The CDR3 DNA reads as TGTGCCAGCAGCTTAGAGGCGGGGAGCGAGCAGTTCTTC. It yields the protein CASSLEAGSEQFF.

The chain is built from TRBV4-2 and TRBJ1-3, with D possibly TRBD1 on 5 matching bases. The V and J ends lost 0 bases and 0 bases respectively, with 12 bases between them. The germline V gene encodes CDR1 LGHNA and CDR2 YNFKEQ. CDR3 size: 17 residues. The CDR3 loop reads CASSQDPGLSSGNTIYF. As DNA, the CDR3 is TGTGCCAGCAGCCAAGATCCGGGGCTAAGCTCTGGAAACACCATATATTTT.

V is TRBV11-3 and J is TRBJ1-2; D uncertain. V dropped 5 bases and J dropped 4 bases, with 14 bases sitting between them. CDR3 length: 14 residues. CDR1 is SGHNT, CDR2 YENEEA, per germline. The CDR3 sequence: CASSRSGPGYGYTF. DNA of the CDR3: TGTGCCAGCAGCCGCTCCGGACCGGGCTATGGCTACACCTTC.

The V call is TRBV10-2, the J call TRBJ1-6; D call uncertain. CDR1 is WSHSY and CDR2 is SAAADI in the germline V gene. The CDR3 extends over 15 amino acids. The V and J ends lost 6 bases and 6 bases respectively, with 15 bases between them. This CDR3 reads CASRVPAVPNSPLHF. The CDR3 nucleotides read TGCGCCAGCAGAGTCCCGGCCGTTCCTAATTCACCCCTCCACTTT.

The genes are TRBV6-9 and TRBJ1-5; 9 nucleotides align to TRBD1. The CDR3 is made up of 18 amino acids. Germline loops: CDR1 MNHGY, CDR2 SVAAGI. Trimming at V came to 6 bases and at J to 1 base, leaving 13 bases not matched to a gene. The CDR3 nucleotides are TGTGCCAGCAGCCGGGGACAGGGAATCCCTAAGAGCAATCAGCCCCAGCATTTT. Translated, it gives CASSRGQGIPKSNQPQHF.

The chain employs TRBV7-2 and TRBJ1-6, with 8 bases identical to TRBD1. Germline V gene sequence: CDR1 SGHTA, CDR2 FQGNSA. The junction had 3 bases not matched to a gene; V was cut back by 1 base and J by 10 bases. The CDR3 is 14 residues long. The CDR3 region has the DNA TGTGCCAGCAGCTTAGGGACAGGGTCCTCACCCCTCCACTTT. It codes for CASSLGTGSSPLHF.

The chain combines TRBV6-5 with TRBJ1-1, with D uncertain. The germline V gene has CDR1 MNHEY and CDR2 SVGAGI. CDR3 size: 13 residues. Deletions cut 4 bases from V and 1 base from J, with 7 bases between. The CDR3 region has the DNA TGTGCCAGCAGTTGGGTTCAGAACACTGAAGCTTTCTTT. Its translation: CASSWVQNTEAFF.